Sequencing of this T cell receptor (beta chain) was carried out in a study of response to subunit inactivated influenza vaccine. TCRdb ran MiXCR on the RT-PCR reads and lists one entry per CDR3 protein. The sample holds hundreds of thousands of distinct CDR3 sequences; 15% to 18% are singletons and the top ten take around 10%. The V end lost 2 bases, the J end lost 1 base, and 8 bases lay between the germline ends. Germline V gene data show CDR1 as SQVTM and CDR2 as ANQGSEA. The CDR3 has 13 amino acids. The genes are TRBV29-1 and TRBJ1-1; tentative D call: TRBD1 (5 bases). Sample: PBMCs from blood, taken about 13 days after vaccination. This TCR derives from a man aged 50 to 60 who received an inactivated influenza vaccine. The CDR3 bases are TGCAGCGTTGAATCAGGGTCGAACACTGAAGCTTTCTTT. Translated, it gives CSVESGSNTEAFF. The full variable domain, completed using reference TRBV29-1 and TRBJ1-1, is SAVISQKPSRDICQRGTSLTIQCQVDSQVTMMFWYRQQPGQSLTLIATANQGSEATYESGFVIDKFPISRPNLTFSTLTVSNMSPEDSSIYLCSVESGSNTEAFFGQGTRLTVV.